This T cell receptor beta chain was captured by sequencing in a study of blood T cell repertoires in COVID-19. In the authors' workflow: Counts of nucleated cells, estimated from reference gene primer amplification, were obtained. Assay: immunoSEQ multiplex PCR; the TCRdb copy retains only in-frame clones and omits some. V and J calls and clone size are copied from that table; D and trimming were computed from the DNA. The sample shows 120,000 or so clones, roughly 91% of them seen only once. Input material: peripheral blood. This clonotype originated in a human donor in a cohort sampled during active COVID-19.

The CDR3 loop is CASRRGGGGNQPQHF. CDR3 in DNA: TGTGCCAGTAGGAGGGGGGGAGGAGGCAATCAGCCCCAGCATTTT. V and J are TRBV19 and TRBJ1-5, with a possible D match to TRBD1 (6 bases). The CDR3 spans 15 residues. Germline V gene lookup returns CDR1 LNHDA and CDR2 SQIVND (reference sequence). V lost 6 bases, J lost 2 bases, and 14 bases lay in between.